This TCR beta chain was sequenced in a study of CD8+CD57+ T cells in acquired aplastic anemia. Whole-study results and caveats: Some 30 was the count of CD8+ CDR3 sequences that patients shared with controls.

This clonotype was seen more than once but under ten times. The antigen remains unidentified. Individuals selected for sequencing had exhibited CD8+CD57+ cell expansion on flow cytometry. A severe acquired aplastic anemia diagnosis applied to all patients. The blood sampling took place in patients who had so far received no therapy. Template material for TCR beta VDJ and CDR3 profiling consisted of genomic DNA. TCRdb reprocessed the reads via MiXCR and lists one record per CDR3 protein. The sample holds around 170,000 distinct CDR3 sequences; more than 45% are singletons and the top ten take about 8.8%. There are 14 residues in the CDR3. Germline assignment: CDR1 MGHRA and CDR2 YSYEKL. Losses at the gene ends were 2 bases for V and 8 bases for J; bases not matched to a gene: 5.

The V call is TRBV4-1, the J call TRBJ1-2; 10 bases fit TRBD1. The TCR was taken from a human donor with aplastic anemia. Material for sequencing was sorted CD4+, CD8+, or CD8+CD57+ T cells (not recorded which) from PBMCs. This chain's CDR3 is CASSQPTGGEGYTF. The CDR3 DNA sequence: TGCGCCAGCAGCCAACCGACAGGGGGCGAGGGCTACACCTTC.